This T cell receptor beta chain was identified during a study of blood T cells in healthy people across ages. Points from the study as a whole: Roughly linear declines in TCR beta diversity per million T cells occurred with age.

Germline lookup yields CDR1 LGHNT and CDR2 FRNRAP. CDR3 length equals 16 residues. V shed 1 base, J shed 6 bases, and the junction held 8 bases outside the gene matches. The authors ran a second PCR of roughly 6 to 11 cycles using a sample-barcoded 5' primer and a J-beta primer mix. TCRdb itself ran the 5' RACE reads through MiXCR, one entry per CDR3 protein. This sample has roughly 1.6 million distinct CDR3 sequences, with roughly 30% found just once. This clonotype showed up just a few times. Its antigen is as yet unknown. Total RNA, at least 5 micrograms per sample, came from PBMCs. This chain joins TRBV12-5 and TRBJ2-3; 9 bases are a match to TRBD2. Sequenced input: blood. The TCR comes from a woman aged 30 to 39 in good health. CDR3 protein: CASGLGTGTSLDTQYF. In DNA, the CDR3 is TGTGCTAGTGGTTTGGGGACCGGGACTAGCTTGGATACGCAGTATTTT.